This T cell receptor (beta chain) stems from a study of blood T cells in healthy people across ages. Study details: Template switching picked up about one barcoded beta molecule for each two T cells.

With 3 bases removed from V and 6 bases from J, the gap between germline ends came to 18 bases. Germline V gene data show CDR1 as GTSNPN and CDR2 as SVGIG (reference sequence). The CDR3 loop spans 15 amino acids. Using a J-beta primer mix together with a sample-barcoded 5' primer, a second PCR was run for roughly 6 to 12 cycles. TCRdb analysed the 5' RACE reads with MiXCR anew, one entry per CDR3 protein. Counted here are just under 750,000 distinct CDR3 sequences, over 20% occurring once; the ten biggest clones make up around a fifth. The source of this sequence is a man aged 65 to 79 in good health. This chain joins TRBV30 and TRBJ1-5, with D possibly TRBD1 on 6 matching bases. Specimen: blood. CDR3 nucleotide sequence: TGTGCCTGGAGCATGGGGGGCGCGGGGTTTCAGCCCCAGCATTTT. Translated: CAWSMGGAGFQPQHF.